The 9 T cell receptor beta chains given below trace back to one sample, sequenced in a study of OX40 agonist ivuxolimab in advanced cancers. Measured with immunoSEQ multiplex PCR; TCRdb has only the in-frame clones, and not every one. The sample includes more than 60,000 clones, around 81% of them seen just once. Sequenced here: CD4+ or CD8+ T cells sorted from blood, sampled in a trial of the OX40 agonist ivuxolimab. The origin of the receptors is an adult with an advanced solid tumor such as melanoma, head and neck, liver or kidney cancer.

This chain uses TRBV27 with TRBJ2-7; D may match TRBD1 or TRBD2 (5 bases each). CDR3 length: 14 amino acids. Trimming took off 7 bases at V and 2 bases at J, with 15 bases between the two ends. In germline, CDR1 is MNHEY, CDR2 SMNVEV (reference sequence). The CDR3: CASTTGALPYEQYF. CDR3 DNA: TGTGCCAGCACTACCGGGGCCTTACCCTACGAGCAGTACTTC.

Written as DNA, the CDR3 is TGTGCCAGCAGCTTAGATGGGACTAATGAGCAGTTCTTC. Its protein product is CASSLDGTNEQFF. The chain joins TRBV7-2 to TRBJ2-1; a weak D match, TRBD2 (6 bases). Germline V gene sequence: CDR1 SGHTA, CDR2 FQGNSA. This CDR3 region has 13 residues. V lost 1 base, J lost 7 bases, and 8 bases lay in between.

V gene TRBV7-2 combines with J gene TRBJ2-7; the D gene is possibly TRBD2 (7 bases). Germline lookup yields CDR1 SGHTA and CDR2 FQGNSA. V lost 6 bases to trimming and J lost 3 bases, with 15 bases between them. This CDR3 has 14 residues. Here the CDR3 DNA reads TGTGCCAGCAGAGTAGGGGGGGATCTCTACGAGCAGTACTTC. Its translation: CASRVGGDLYEQYF.

The chain recombines TRBV7-2 with TRBJ2-5; the D is unclear. Germline CDR1 reads SGHTA; CDR2 reads FQGNSA. The CDR3 extends over 14 amino acids. Deletions cut 6 bases from V and 5 bases from J, with 16 bases between. The chain's CDR3 is CASRGAGSRETQYF. CDR3 bases: TGTGCCAGCAGAGGAGCAGGCTCCCGGGAGACCCAGTACTTC.

CDR3 amino acids: CASSEELAGANQYF. CDR3 coding DNA: TGCGCCAGCAGTGAAGAGCTAGCGGGGGCGAATCAGTACTTC. The chain recombines TRBV10-1 with TRBJ2-7; 10 bases are a match to TRBD2. This CDR3 has 14 amino acids. V was clipped by 3 bases and J by 10 bases; unmatched bases: 9. CDR1 and CDR2 (germline): WNHNN, SYGVQD (reference sequence).

In this sample, this clone turned up a few times. The chain joins TRBV6-5 to TRBJ1-6; 7 bases match TRBD1. The CDR3 spans 14 residues. Germline trimming cut 7 bases from V and 8 bases from J; bases unmatched to any gene: 8. Germline assignment: CDR1 MNHEY and CDR2 SVGAGI. This chain's CDR3 is CASTAGQRYSPLHF. The CDR3 DNA reads TGTGCCAGCACCGCGGGACAGCGATATTCACCCCTCCACTTT.

The chain combines TRBV29-1 with TRBJ1-2, with a weak D call TRBD1 (5 bases). The CDR3 is 13 residues long. Germline V gene sequence: CDR1 SQVTM, CDR2 ANQGSEA. Trimming cost V 0 bases and J 5 bases, with 10 bases left between them. The CDR3 DNA sequence: TGCAGCGTTGAAGAGCAGGGAGTGTATGGCTACACCTTC. This translates into CSVEEQGVYGYTF. Full variable domain (rest looked up from reference TRBV29-1 and TRBJ1-2): SAVISQKPSRDICQRGTSLTIQCQVDSQVTMMFWYRQQPGQSLTLIATANQGSEATYESGFVIDKFPISRPNLTFSTLTVSNMSPEDSSIYLCSVEEQGVYGYTFGSGTRLTVV.

The chain joins TRBV28 to TRBJ1-2; 7 nucleotides line up with TRBD1. The germline V gene encodes CDR1 MDHEN and CDR2 SYDVKM. V trimming: 4 bases; J trimming: 3 bases; junction bases outside the gene matches: 5. The length of the CDR3 is 14 residues. The CDR3 here is CASSSADRDYGYTF. CDR3 DNA sequence: TGTGCCAGCAGTTCAGCAGACAGGGACTATGGCTACACCTTC.

The genes are TRBV2 and TRBJ1-5; D is ambiguous. Germline V CDR1 and CDR2: SNHLY, FYNNEI. Trimming took off 7 bases at V and 4 bases at J, with 11 bases between the two ends. This CDR3 comprises 13 residues. The CDR3 coding sequence is TGTGCCAGCACTTGGGGATTAAATCAGCCCCAGCATTTT. It translates to CASTWGLNQPQHF.